Following are 8 T cell receptor beta chains from one sample sequenced in a study of neoadjuvant anti-PD-1 for oral cavity cancer. Clones were read by immunoSEQ multiplex PCR, and TCRdb kept only the in-frame ones, dropping some. This table holds more than 15,000 clones, about 69% found once. The starting material was PBMCs, obtained before nivolumab (anti-PD-1) treatment. The receptors come from a person aged 35 to 85 with oral cavity squamous cell carcinoma.

The gene calls are TRBV30 and TRBJ1-5; D gene unclear. This CDR3 is built from 13 residues. Germline CDR1 reads GTSNPN; CDR2 reads SVGIG (reference sequence). Trimming shortened V by 1 base and J by 2 bases, and 6 bases separated the two germline ends. CDR3 DNA: TGTGCCTGGAGTGGAGGAGGCAATCAGCCCCAGCATTTT. Its translation: CAWSGGGNQPQHF. The whole variable domain, filled in from reference TRBV30 and TRBJ1-5, reads SQTIHQWPATLVQPVGSPLSLECTVEGTSNPNLYWYRQAAGRGLQLLFYSVGIGQISSEVPQNLSASRPQDRQFILSSKKLLLSDSGFYLCAWSGGGNQPQHFGDGTRLSIL.

The V call is TRBV5-1, the J call TRBJ2-1; D not certain. CDR1 is SGHRS, CDR2 YFSETQ, per germline. V lost 0 bases, J lost 3 bases, and 4 bases lay in between. The length of the CDR3 is 13 residues. CDR3 protein: CASSLGDYNEQFF. The CDR3 DNA follows: TGCGCCAGCAGCTTGGGGGACTACAATGAGCAGTTCTTC.

The chain links TRBV2 to TRBJ2-1; weak D call: TRBD2 (5 bases). CDR1 and CDR2 from the germline V gene are SNHLY and FYNNEI. V dropped 6 bases and J dropped 1 base, with 13 bases sitting between them. The CDR3 totals 15 residues. DNA for the CDR3: TGTGCCAGCAGGGCCTCCGAGGGTTCCTACAATGAGCAGTTCTTC. Protein sequence: CASRASEGSYNEQFF.

V and J are TRBV6-5 and TRBJ1-2; D gene unclear. The CDR3 spans 14 residues. V dropped 2 bases and J dropped 0 bases, with 7 bases sitting between them. The V gene's germline CDR1 is MNHEY and CDR2 SVGAGI. DNA for the CDR3: TGTGCCAGCAGTTACAGGCCAACTAACTATGGCTACACCTTC. It specifies CASSYRPTNYGYTF.

The chain couples TRBV2 to TRBJ2-5; 13 bases are a match to TRBD2. The CDR3 is 19 amino acids. Trimming cost V 0 bases and J 1 base; bases outside gene matches: 8. In germline, CDR1 is SNHLY, CDR2 FYNNEI. This chain's CDR3 is CASSEAWTSGSGSQETQYF. CDR3 nucleotides: TGTGCCAGCAGTGAAGCGTGGACTAGCGGGAGCGGGTCCCAAGAGACCCAGTACTTC.

The chain employs TRBV5-1 and TRBJ2-2; weak D call: TRBD2 (6 bases). Germline V gene lookup returns CDR1 SGHRS and CDR2 YFSETQ. The CDR3 length is 14 residues. Between the trimmed V and J ends, which lost 8 bases and 2 bases, there was a span of 13 bases. The chain's CDR3 is CASIGDFNTGELFF. The CDR3 DNA follows: TGCGCCAGTATAGGGGACTTTAACACCGGGGAGCTGTTTTTT.

V usage is TRBV6-1 and J usage is TRBJ2-3; 8 nucleotides line up with TRBD1. Germline trimming cut 2 bases from V and 3 bases from J; bases unmatched to any gene: 10. Germline CDR1 and CDR2: MNHNS and SASEGT. The length of the CDR3 is 17 residues. CDR3 in DNA: TGTGCCAGCAGTGAATCAGGAGGACAGGGACCGACAGATACGCAGTATTTT. This codes for CASSESGGQGPTDTQYF.

The J gene is TRBJ2-1, the V gene TRBV5-6; 8 positions agree with TRBD2. Per the germline V gene, CDR1 is SGHDT and CDR2 is YYEEEE. With 0 bases clipped from V and 3 bases from J, the junction kept 8 bases outside the gene matches. The CDR3 is 17 amino acids. The CDR3 coding sequence is TGTGCCAGCAGCTTGGTGGTAGCGGGATTCATCTACAATGAGCAGTTCTTC. This sequence encodes CASSLVVAGFIYNEQFF.